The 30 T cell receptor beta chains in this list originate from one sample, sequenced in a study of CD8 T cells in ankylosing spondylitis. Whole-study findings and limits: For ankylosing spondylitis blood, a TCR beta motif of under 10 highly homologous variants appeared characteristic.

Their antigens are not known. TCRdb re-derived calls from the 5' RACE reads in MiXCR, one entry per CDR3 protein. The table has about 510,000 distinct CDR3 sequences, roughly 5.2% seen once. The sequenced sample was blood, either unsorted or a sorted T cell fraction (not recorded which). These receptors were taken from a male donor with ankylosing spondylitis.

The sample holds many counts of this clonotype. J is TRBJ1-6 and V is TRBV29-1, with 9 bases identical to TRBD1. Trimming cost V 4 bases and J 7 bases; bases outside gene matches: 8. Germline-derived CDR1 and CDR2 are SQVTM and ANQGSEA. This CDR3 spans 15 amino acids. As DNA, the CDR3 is TGCAGCGTTGGGACGGGACAGGGCCTGAATTCACCCCTCCACTTT. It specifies CSVGTGQGLNSPLHF. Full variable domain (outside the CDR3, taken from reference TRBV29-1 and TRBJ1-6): SAVISQKPSRDICQRGTSLTIQCQVDSQVTMMFWYRQQPGQSLTLIATANQGSEATYESGFVIDKFPISRPNLTFSTLTVSNMSPEDSSIYLCSVGTGQGLNSPLHFGNGTRLTVT.

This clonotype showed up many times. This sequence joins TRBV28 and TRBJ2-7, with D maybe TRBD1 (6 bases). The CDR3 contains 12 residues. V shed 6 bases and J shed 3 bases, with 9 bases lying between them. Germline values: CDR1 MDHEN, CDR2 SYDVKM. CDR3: CASRDSHYEQYF. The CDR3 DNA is TGTGCCAGCAGGGACAGCCACTACGAGCAGTACTTC.

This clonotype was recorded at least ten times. CDR3 region: CSTPGQGNEQYF. The CDR3 DNA reads TGCAGTACACCGGGACAGGGAAACGAGCAGTACTTC. The V gene is TRBV20-1, the J gene TRBJ2-7; 9 bases fit TRBD1. CDR3 length equals 12 residues. After removal of 8 bases from V and 5 bases from J, the junction contained 7 bases not matched to a gene. Germline V CDR1 and CDR2: DFQATT, SNEGSKA (reference sequence).

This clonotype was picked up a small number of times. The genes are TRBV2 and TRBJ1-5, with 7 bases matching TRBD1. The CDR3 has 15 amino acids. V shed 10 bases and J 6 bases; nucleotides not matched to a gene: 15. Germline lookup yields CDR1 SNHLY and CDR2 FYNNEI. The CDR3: CATKGATGLIQPQHF. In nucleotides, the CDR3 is TGTGCCACTAAGGGGGCCACAGGTCTGATTCAGCCCCAGCATTTT.

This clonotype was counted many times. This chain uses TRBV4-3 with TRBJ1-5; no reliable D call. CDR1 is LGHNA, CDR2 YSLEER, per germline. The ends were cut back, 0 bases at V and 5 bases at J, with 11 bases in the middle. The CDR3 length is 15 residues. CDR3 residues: CASSQETGLHQPQHF. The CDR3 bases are TGCGCCAGCAGCCAAGAGACCGGACTCCATCAGCCCCAGCATTTT.

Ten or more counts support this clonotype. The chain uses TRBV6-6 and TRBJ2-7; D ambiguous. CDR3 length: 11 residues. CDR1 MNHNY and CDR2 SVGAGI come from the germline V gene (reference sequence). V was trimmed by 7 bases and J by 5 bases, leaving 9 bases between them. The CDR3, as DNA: TGTGCCAGCACAAGCCTGGACGAGCAGTACTTC. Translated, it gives CASTSLDEQYF.

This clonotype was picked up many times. CDR3 loop: CASSFGHINTGELFF. The CDR3 nucleotides are TGTGCCAGCAGTTTCGGACACATTAACACCGGGGAGCTGTTTTTT. The gene calls are TRBV12-3 or TRBV12-4 and TRBJ2-2; tentative D call: TRBD1 (5 bases). Trimming removed 3 bases from V and 2 bases from J, with 10 bases in between. The CDR3 covers 15 residues.

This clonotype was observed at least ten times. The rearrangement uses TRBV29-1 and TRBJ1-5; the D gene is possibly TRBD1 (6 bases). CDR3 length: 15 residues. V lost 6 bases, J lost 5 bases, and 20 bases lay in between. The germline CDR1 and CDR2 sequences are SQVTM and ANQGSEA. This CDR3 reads CSVAVDSTLHQPQHF. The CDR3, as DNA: TGCAGCGTCGCCGTGGACAGCACCTTACATCAGCCCCAGCATTTT.

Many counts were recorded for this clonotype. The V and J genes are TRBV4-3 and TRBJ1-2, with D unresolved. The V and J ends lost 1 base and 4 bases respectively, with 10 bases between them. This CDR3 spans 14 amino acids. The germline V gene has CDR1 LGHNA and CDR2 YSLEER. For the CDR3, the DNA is TGCGCCAGCAGCCAAGGGAGAGGACCCTATGGCTACACCTTC. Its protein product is CASSQGRGPYGYTF.

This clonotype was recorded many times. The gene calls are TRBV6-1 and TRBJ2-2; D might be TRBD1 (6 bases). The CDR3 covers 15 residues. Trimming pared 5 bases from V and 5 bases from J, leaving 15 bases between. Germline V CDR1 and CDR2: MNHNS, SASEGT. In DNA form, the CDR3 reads TGTGCCAGCAGTCCTACCTTGACAGGTACCGGGGAGCTGTTTTTT. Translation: CASSPTLTGTGELFF.

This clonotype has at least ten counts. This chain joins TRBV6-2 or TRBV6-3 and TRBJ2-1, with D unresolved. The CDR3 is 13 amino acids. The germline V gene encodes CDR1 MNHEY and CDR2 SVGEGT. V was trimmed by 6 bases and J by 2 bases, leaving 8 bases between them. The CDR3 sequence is CASSPRAYNEQFF. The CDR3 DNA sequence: TGTGCCAGCAGCCCCCGGGCCTACAATGAGCAGTTCTTC.

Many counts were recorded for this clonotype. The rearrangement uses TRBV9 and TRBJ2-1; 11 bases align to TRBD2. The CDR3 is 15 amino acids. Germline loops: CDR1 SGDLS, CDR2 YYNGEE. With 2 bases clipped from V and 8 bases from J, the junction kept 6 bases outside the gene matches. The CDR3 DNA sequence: TGTGCCAGCAGCGTTCTAGCGGGAGGTAGGGATGAGCAGTTCTTC. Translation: CASSVLAGGRDEQFF.

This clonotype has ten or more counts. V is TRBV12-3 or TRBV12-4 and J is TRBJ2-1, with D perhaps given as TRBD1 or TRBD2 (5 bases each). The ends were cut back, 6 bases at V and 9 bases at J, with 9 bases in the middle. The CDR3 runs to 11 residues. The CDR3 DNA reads TGTGCCAGCAGCCTGAGGGGTGAGCAGTTCTTC. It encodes CASSLRGEQFF.

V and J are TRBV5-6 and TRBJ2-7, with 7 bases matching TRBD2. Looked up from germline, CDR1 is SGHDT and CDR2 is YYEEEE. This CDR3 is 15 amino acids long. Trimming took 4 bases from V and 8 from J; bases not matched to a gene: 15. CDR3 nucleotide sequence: TGTGCCAGCAGCCCAGCGTTTCGGGGGGTACGACAGCAGTACTTC. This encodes CASSPAFRGVRQQYF. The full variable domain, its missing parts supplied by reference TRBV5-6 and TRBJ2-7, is DAGVTQSPTHLIKTRGQQVTLRCSPKSGHDTVSWYQQALGQGPQFIFQYYEEEERQRGNFPDRFSGHQFPNYSSELNVNALLLGDSALYLCASSPAFRGVRQQYFGPGTRLTVT.

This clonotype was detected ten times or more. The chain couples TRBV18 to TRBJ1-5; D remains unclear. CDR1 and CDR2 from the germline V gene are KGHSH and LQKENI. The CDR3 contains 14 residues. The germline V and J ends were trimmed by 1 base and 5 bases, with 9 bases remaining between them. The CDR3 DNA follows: TGTGCCAGCTCACCACTTACTGGGGATCAGCCCCAGCATTTT. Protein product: CASSPLTGDQPQHF. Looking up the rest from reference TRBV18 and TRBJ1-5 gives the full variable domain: NAGVMQNPRHLVRRRGQEARLRCSPMKGHSHVYWYRQLPEEGLKFMVYLQKENIIDESGMPKERFSAEFPKEGPSILRIQQVVRGDSAAYFCASSPLTGDQPQHFGDGTRLSIL.

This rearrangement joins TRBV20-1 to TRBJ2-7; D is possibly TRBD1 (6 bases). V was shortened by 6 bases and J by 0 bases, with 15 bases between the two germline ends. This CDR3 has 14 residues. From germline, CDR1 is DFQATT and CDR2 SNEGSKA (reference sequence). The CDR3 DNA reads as TGCAGTGCGATGGACAGAGTTAGCTCCTACGAGCAGTACTTC. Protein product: CSAMDRVSSYEQYF.

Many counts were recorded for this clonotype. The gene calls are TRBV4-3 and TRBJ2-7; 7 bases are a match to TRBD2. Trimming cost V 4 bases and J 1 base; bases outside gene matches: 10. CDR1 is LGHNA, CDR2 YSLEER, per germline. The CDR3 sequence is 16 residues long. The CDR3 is CASSPVTSEVSYEQYF. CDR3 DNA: TGCGCCAGCAGCCCAGTCACTAGCGAGGTGTCCTACGAGCAGTACTTC.

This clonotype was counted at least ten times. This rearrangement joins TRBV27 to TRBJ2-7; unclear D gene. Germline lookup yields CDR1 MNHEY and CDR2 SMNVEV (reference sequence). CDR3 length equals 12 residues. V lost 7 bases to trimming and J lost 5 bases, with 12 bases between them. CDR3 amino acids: CASTGRWNEQYF. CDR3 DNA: TGTGCCAGCACCGGTAGGTGGAACGAGCAGTACTTC.

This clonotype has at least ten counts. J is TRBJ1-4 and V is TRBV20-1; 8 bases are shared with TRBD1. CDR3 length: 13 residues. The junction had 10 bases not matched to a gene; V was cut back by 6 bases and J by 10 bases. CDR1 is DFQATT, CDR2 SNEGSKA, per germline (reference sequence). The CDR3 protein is CSAPGQGMGKLFF. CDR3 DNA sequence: TGCAGTGCCCCCGGACAGGGAATGGGAAAACTGTTTTTT.

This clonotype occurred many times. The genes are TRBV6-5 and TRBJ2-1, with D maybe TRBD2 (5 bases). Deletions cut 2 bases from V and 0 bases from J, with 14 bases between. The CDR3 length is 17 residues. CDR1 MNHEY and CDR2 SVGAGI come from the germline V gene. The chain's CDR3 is CASSYTWRPSSYNEQFF. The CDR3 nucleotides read TGTGCCAGCAGTTACACCTGGAGGCCGAGCTCCTACAATGAGCAGTTCTTC.

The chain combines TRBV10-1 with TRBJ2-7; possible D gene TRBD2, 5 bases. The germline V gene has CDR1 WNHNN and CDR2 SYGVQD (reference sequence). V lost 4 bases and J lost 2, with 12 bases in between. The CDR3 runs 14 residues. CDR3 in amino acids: CASSVTRVPYEQYF. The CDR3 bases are TGCGCCAGCAGTGTAACTAGGGTCCCCTACGAGCAGTACTTC.

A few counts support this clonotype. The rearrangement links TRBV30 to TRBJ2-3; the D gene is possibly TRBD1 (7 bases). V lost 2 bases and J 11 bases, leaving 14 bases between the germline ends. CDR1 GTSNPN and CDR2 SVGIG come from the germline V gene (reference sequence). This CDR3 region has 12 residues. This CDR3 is CAWSPGGLKQYF. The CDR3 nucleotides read TGTGCCTGGAGTCCAGGGGGGTTGAAGCAGTATTTT.

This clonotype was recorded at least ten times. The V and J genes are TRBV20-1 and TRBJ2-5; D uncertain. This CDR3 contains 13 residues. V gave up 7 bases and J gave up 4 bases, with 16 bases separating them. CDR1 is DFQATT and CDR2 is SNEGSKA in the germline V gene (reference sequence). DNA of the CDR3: TGCAGTGTTCCCGAGCCAGCGCTAGAGACCCAGTACTTC. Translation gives CSVPEPALETQYF.

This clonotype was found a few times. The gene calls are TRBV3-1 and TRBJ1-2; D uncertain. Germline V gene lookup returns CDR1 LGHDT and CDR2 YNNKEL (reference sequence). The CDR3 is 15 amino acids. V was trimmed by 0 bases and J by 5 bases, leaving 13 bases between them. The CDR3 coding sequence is TGTGCCAGCAGCCAAGATTCAAGGCTGACATATGGCTACACCTTC. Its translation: CASSQDSRLTYGYTF.

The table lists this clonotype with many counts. The CDR3 loop is CASSLVALPRDQPQHF. In nucleotides, the CDR3 is TGTGCCAGCAGTTTAGTGGCCCTGCCTCGGGATCAGCCCCAGCATTTT. The chain recombines TRBV12-3 or TRBV12-4 with TRBJ1-5; D ambiguous. The CDR3 extends over 16 amino acids. Deletions cut 1 base from V and 5 bases from J, with 15 bases between.

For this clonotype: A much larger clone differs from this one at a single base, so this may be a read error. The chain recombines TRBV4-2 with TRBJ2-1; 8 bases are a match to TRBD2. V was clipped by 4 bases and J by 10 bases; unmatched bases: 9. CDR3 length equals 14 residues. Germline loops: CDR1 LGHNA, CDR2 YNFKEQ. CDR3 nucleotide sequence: TGTGCCAGCAGCCGACCGGCACTAGCGGAAGAGCAGTTCTTC. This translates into CASSRPALAEEQFF.

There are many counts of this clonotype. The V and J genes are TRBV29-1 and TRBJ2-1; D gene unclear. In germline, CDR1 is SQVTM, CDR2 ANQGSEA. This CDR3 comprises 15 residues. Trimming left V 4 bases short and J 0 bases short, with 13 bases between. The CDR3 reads CSVGARPGSYNEQFF. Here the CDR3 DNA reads TGCAGCGTTGGGGCCCGACCGGGCTCCTACAATGAGCAGTTCTTC.

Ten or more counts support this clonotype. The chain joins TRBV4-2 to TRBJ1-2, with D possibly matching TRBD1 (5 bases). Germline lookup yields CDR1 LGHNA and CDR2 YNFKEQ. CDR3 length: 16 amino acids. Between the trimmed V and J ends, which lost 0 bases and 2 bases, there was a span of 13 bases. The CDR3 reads CASSQEGGTFNYGYTF. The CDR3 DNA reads TGTGCCAGCAGCCAAGAGGGGGGGACCTTCAACTATGGCTACACCTTC.

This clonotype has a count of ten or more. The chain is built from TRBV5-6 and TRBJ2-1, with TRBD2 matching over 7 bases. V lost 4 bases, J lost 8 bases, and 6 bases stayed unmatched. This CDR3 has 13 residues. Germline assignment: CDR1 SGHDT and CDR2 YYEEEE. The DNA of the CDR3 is TGTGCCAGCAGCCCACGGGGGGTGGATGAGCAGTTCTTC. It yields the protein CASSPRGVDEQFF.

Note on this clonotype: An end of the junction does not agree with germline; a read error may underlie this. The CDR3 sequence: CAISPAPVNTEAFF. The CDR3 bases are TGTGCCATCAGCCCCGCGCCCGTGAACACTGAAGCTTTCTTT. V usage is TRBV5-7 and J usage is TRBJ1-1; no definite D call. TRBV5-7 falls under the ORF class, with uncertain function. CDR3 length: 14 amino acids.